This T cell receptor (beta chain) was captured by sequencing in a study of radiation and T cells in renal cell carcinoma. Broader study findings: Baseline intratumoral clonotype presence is unknown without pretreatment biopsies.

With respect to this clone: As yet, its antigen is unknown.

Repertoires were generated with immunoSEQ multiplex PCR, while TCRdb's copy carries only in-frame clones and drops some. Of about 88,000 clones listed, approximately 86% are singletons. Germline assignment: CDR1 LNHDA and CDR2 SQIVND (reference sequence). CDR3 length: 14 residues. V was clipped by 9 bases and J by 1 base, with 16 bases between them. Time point indicated: baseline pretreatment blood. Treatment described: 15 Gy SBRT to primary tumor, nephrectomy 4 weeks later. Blood was sampled at baseline, 2 weeks and 4 weeks after SBRT. The chain couples TRBV19 to TRBJ2-7; the D call may be TRBD1 or TRBD2 (5 bases each). The sequence derives from a man over 45 with renal cell carcinoma. Sample: blood, taken from a patient whose treatment included radiotherapy and nephrectomy. CDR3 DNA sequence: TGTGCCAGCGCTGAGGGACGCCGATCCTACGAGCAGTACTTC. It codes for CASAEGRRSYEQYF.